The entry below gives a single TCR beta chain sequence along with its context. Antigen: not known. This sample was taken from a study of cytomegalovirus exposure and HLA in healthy donors. The PCR had 60 Vbeta and 13 Jbeta primers. Profiled with immunoSEQ multiplex PCR; TCRdb holds only in-frame clones, not every one. The profile shows over 110,000 clones, about 85% of them singletons. General study findings and limits: Only CMV serostatus was available as immune exposure information.

This TCR was sampled from a female donor in good health and CMV-seronegative. Sequencing used PBMCs.

The CDR3 sequence: CASSYSPFRIYEQYF. The CDR3 DNA sequence: TGTGCCAGCAGTTACTCCCCTTTCAGGATCTACGAGCAGTACTTC. V usage is TRBV6-5 and J usage is TRBJ2-5; D gene unclear. The J call may be incorrect, as the DNA end agrees better with TRBJ2-7. The V gene's germline CDR1 is MNHEY and CDR2 SVGAGI. The CDR3 has 15 residues.